This T cell receptor beta chain was profiled in a study of shared clonotypes between healthy human individuals. Some clones are missing from TCRdb's copy, which holds only in-frame ones; the method was immunoSEQ multiplex PCR. The table shows 2,100,000 or so clones, with 90% to 96% occurring only once. The CDR3 is 13 amino acids. Germline values: CDR1 ENHRY, CDR2 SYGVKD. Trimming removed 3 bases at V and 6 bases at J, with 9 bases between. The sequence was obtained from a man in his late teens or twenties in good health. The chain is built from TRBV10-3 and TRBJ1-5; D ambiguous. The sequenced material came from naive CD4+ T cells sorted from blood. The sample's subset: CD45RA+ positively selected. In DNA, the CDR3 is TGTGCCATCAGTGATCAGGAGGGTCAGCCCCAGCATTTT. Translation gives CAISDQEGQPQHF.